This T cell receptor beta chain was sequenced for a study of T cell responses to AZD1222 COVID-19 vaccine. CDR1 and CDR2 from the germline V gene are MNHNY and SVGAGI (reference sequence). Trimming stripped 6 bases from V and 2 bases from J, with 11 bases between. The CDR3 covers 13 residues. This table comes from immunoSEQ multiplex PCR, and its TCRdb copy is limited to in-frame clones, with some not included. The data contain roughly 100,000 clones, 80% to 95% of them singletons. The rearrangement links TRBV6-6 to TRBJ2-7; D is perhaps TRBD1 (6 bases). Sequences were derived from peripheral blood, sampled on day 0 of AZD1222 vaccination. The source is an adult in good health. CDR3 region: CASRDRGTYEQYF. The CDR3, as DNA: TGTGCCAGCAGGGACAGAGGAACCTACGAGCAGTACTTC.